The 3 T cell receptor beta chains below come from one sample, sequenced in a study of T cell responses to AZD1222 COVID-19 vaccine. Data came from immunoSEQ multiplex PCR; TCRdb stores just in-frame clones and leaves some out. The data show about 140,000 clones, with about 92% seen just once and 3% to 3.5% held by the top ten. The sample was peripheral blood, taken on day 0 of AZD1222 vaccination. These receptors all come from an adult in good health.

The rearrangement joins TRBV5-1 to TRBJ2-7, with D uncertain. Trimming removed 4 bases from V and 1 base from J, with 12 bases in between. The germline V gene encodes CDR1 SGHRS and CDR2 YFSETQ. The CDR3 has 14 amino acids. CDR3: CASSERTDSYEQYF. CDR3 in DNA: TGCGCCAGCAGCGAACGGACGGATTCCTACGAGCAGTACTTC.

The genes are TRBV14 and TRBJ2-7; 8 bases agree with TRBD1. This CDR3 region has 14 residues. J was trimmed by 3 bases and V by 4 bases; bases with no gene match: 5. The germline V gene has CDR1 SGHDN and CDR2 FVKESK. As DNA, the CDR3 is TGTGCCAGCAGCCCTCCGGGACAGGTCTACGAGCAGTACTTC. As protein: CASSPPGQVYEQYF.

Here the CDR3 DNA reads TGTGCCAGTAGTATAACCGACAGTATACCTGGAAACACCATATATTTT. It specifies CASSITDSIPGNTIYF. The rearrangement joins TRBV19 to TRBJ1-3; perhaps TRBD1 as D (5 bases). The germline V gene has CDR1 LNHDA and CDR2 SQIVND (reference sequence). The CDR3 consists of 16 residues. The germline V and J ends were trimmed by 2 bases and 2 bases, with 13 bases remaining between them.